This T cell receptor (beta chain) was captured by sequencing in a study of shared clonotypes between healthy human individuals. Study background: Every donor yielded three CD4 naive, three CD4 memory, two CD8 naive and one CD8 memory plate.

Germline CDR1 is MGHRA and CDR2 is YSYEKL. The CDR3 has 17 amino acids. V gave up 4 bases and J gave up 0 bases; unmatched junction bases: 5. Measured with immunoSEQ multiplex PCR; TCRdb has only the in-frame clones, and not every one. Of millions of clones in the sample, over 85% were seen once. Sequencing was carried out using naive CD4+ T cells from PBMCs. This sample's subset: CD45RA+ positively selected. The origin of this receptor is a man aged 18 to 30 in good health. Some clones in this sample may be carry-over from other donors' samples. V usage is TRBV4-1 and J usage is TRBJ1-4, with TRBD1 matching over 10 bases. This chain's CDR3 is CASSLGQGTSTNEKLFF. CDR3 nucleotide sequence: TGCGCCAGCAGCCTGGGACAGGGGACTTCAACTAATGAAAAACTGTTTTTT.